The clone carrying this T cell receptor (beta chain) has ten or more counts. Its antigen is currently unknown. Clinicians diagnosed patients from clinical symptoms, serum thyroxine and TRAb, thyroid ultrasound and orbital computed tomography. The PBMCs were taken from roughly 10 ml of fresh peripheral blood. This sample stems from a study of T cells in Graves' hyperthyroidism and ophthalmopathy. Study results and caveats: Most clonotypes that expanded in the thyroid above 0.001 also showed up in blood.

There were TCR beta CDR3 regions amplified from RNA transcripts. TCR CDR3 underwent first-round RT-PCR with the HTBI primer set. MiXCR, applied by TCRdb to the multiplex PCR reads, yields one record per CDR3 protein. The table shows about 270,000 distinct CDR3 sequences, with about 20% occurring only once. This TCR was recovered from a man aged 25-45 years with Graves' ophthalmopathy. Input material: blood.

CDR3 region: CASSNGQRGQPQHF. For the CDR3, the DNA is TGTGCCAGCTCCAACGGACAGCGGGGACAGCCCCAGCATTTT. The chain uses TRBV18 and TRBJ1-5; the D gene is possibly TRBD1 (6 bases). With 6 bases removed from V and 7 bases from J, the gap between germline ends came to 16 bases. Germline V gene sequence: CDR1 KGHSH, CDR2 LQKENI. The length of the CDR3 is 14 residues. Looking up the rest from reference TRBV18 and TRBJ1-5 gives the full variable domain: NAGVMQNPRHLVRRRGQEARLRCSPMKGHSHVYWYRQLPEEGLKFMVYLQKENIIDESGMPKERFSAEFPKEGPSILRIQQVVRGDSAAYFCASSNGQRGQPQHFGDGTRLSIL.